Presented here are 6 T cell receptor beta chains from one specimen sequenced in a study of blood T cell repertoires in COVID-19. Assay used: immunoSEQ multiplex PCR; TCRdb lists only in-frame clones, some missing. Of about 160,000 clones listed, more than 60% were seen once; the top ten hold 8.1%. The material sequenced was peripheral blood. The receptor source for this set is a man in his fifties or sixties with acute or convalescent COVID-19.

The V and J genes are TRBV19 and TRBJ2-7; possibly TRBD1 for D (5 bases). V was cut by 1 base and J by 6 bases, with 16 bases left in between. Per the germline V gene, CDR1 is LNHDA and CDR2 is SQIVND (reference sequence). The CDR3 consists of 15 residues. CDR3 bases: TGTGCCAGTAGTATAGGGGGAAGGGGCATCGGCGAGCAGTACTTC. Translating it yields CASSIGGRGIGEQYF. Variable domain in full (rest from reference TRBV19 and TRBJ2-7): DGGITQSPKYLFRKEGQNVTLSCEQNLNHDAMYWYRQDPGQGLRLIYYSQIVNDFQKGDIAEGYSVSREKKESFPLTVTSAQKNPTAFYLCASSIGGRGIGEQYFGPGTRLTVT.

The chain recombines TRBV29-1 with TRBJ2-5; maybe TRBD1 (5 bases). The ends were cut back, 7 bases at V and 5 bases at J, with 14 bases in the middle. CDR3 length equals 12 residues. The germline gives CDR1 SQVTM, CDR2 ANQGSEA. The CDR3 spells CSARGARETQYF. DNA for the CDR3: TGCAGCGCAAGGGGCGCGAGGGAGACCCAGTACTTC.

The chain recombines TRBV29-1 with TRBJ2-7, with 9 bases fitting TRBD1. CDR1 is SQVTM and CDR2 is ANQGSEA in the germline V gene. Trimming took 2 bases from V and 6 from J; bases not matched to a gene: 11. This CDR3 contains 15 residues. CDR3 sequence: CSVEWMGQGSLEQYF. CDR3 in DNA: TGCAGCGTTGAATGGATGGGACAGGGAAGTCTCGAGCAGTACTTC.

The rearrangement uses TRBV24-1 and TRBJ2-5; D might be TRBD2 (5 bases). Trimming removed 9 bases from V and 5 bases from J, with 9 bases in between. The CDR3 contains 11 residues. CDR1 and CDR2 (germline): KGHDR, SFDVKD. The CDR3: CATRGPETQYF. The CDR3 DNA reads TGTGCCACCCGGGGTCCGGAGACCCAGTACTTC.

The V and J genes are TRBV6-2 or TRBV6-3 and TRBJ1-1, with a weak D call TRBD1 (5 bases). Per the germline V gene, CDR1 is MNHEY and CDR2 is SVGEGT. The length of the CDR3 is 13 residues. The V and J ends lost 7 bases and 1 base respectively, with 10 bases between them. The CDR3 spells CASTPGGNTEAFF. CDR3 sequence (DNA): TGTGCCAGCACCCCGGGGGGGAACACTGAAGCTTTCTTT.

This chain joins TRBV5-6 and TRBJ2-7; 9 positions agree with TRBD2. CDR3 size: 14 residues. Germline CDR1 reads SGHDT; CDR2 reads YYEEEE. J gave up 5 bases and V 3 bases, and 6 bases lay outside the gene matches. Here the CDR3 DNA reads TGTGCCAGCAGCTCGGGGACTAGCATCCACGAGCAGTACTTC. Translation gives CASSSGTSIHEQYF.